One and the same sample provided the 25 T cell receptor beta chains below, sequenced in a study of CD8 T cells in Susac syndrome. Random-hexamer reverse transcription was applied to roughly 0.5 to 1 ug RNA. From the immunoSEQ multiplex PCR reads, TCRdb called clonotypes with MiXCR, one entry per CDR3 protein. The table records more than 65,000 distinct CDR3 sequences, just under 95% of them present only once. The sequenced sample was CD8+ T cells from PBMCs. These receptor sequences come from a human donor in good health.

The chain links TRBV20-1 to TRBJ2-5; D perhaps matches TRBD2 (5 bases). Germline-derived CDR1 and CDR2 are DFQATT and SNEGSKA (reference sequence). The CDR3 totals 17 residues. The ends were cut back, 3 bases at V and 1 base at J, with 21 bases in the middle. CDR3 nucleotides: TGCAGTGCTAGCCGTCCGGACGTGGAGGATTTCCAAGAGACCCAGTACTTC. This gives the protein CSASRPDVEDFQETQYF.

V and J are TRBV29-1 and TRBJ2-7; possible D gene TRBD1, 5 bases. CDR1 is SQVTM and CDR2 is ANQGSEA in the germline V gene. There are 14 residues in the CDR3. V lost 2 bases to trimming and J lost 0 bases, with 11 bases between them. CDR3 nucleotides: TGCAGCGTTGAATGGGGCACTGGCTCCTACGAGCAGTACTTC. Translation: CSVEWGTGSYEQYF.

The chain carries TRBV25-1 and TRBJ1-2, with D possibly being TRBD1 (6 bases). The CDR3 length is 13 residues. V gave up 1 base and J gave up 4 bases, with 7 bases separating them. Germline assignment: CDR1 MGHDK and CDR2 SYGVNS. CDR3 nucleotide sequence: TGTGCCAGCAGTGAATCAGGGGTCTATGGCTACACCTTC. Protein: CASSESGVYGYTF.

The chain joins TRBV4-1 to TRBJ1-6, with D unresolved. Trimming pared 0 bases from V and 10 bases from J, leaving 13 bases between. CDR3 size: 15 residues. In germline, CDR1 is MGHRA, CDR2 YSYEKL. CDR3 sequence reads: CASSQEPGIRSPLHF. Here the CDR3 DNA reads TGCGCCAGCAGCCAAGAACCGGGGATCCGGTCACCCCTCCACTTT.

This chain links TRBV9 with TRBJ1-2; D remains ambiguous. Trimming left V 0 bases short and J 2 bases short, with 8 bases between. Germline CDR1 and CDR2: SGDLS and YYNGEE. The length of the CDR3 is 14 residues. The CDR3 region is CASSVEGVNYGYTF. DNA for the CDR3: TGTGCCAGCAGCGTAGAGGGAGTCAACTATGGCTACACCTTC.

The rearrangement links TRBV9 to TRBJ2-3, with 7 bases fitting TRBD1. The germline gives CDR1 SGDLS, CDR2 YYNGEE. The J segment lost 0 bases and the V segment lost 4 bases, leaving 8 bases of the junction unmatched. The CDR3 consists of 16 residues. CDR3 in amino acids: CASSPGTASSTDTQYF. The CDR3 nucleotides are TGTGCCAGCAGCCCGGGGACAGCCTCTAGCACAGATACGCAGTATTTT.

The chain uses TRBV5-1 and TRBJ2-1; a weak D match, TRBD2 (7 bases). Germline CDR1 and CDR2: SGHRS and YFSETQ. CDR3 length equals 13 residues. With 7 bases removed from V and 2 bases from J, the gap between germline ends came to 10 bases. For the CDR3, the DNA is TGCGCCAGCGGAGGGGGGGCCTACAATGAGCAGTTCTTC. As protein: CASGGGAYNEQFF.

The V call is TRBV28, the J call TRBJ2-7, with a possible D match to TRBD2 (5 bases). In germline, CDR1 is MDHEN, CDR2 SYDVKM. Trimming left V 8 bases short and J 3 bases short, with 20 bases between. This CDR3 contains 15 residues. CDR3 amino acids: CASPRLGVAIYEQYV. The CDR3 nucleotides are TGTGCCAGCCCCCGGCTCGGGGTAGCGATCTACGAGCAGTACGTC.

The chain couples TRBV5-6 to TRBJ2-3; possibly TRBD2 for D (6 bases). The CDR3 loop spans 15 amino acids. Germline CDR1 reads SGHDT; CDR2 reads YYEEEE. V lost 0 bases to trimming and J lost 3 bases, with 11 bases between them. The CDR3 nucleotides read TGTGCCAGCAGCTTGGAACAGGAGGGGACAGATACGCAGTATTTT. Amino acids: CASSLEQEGTDTQYF. Full variable domain (missing parts from reference TRBV5-6 and TRBJ2-3): DAGVTQSPTHLIKTRGQQVTLRCSPKSGHDTVSWYQQALGQGPQFIFQYYEEEERQRGNFPDRFSGHQFPNYSSELNVNALLLGDSALYLCASSLEQEGTDTQYFGPGTRLTVL.

This clonotype was counted once. The chain joins TRBV4-3 to TRBJ1-3; 9 positions agree with TRBD1. The CDR3 runs 16 residues. CDR1 is LGHNA, CDR2 YSLEER, per germline. Trimming at V came to 0 bases and at J to 3 bases, leaving 3 bases not matched to a gene. DNA for the CDR3: TGCGCCAGCAGCCAAGAGACAGGGGGTGGTGGAAACACCATATATTTT. This translates into CASSQETGGGGNTIYF.

V is TRBV9 and J is TRBJ2-7; 8 positions match TRBD2. The CDR3 consists of 14 residues. The germline CDR1 and CDR2 sequences are SGDLS and YYNGEE. V was pared by 0 bases and J by 3 bases, with 2 bases of the junction left unmatched. CDR3 DNA sequence: TGTGCCAGCAGCGTAGGCAGCGGGAGCTACGAGCAGTACTTC. Amino acid sequence: CASSVGSGSYEQYF.

J is TRBJ1-5 and V is TRBV27; D possibly corresponds to TRBD1 (5 bases). Germline V gene data show CDR1 as MNHEY and CDR2 as SMNVEV (reference sequence). Trimming removed 5 bases from V and 9 bases from J, with 11 bases in between. The CDR3 is 12 residues long. CDR3: CASSQGGRPQHF. CDR3 DNA: TGTGCCAGCAGTCAGGGAGGTCGGCCCCAGCATTTT.

The chain employs TRBV30 and TRBJ1-1; D gene ambiguous. The CDR3 extends over 13 amino acids. V lost 0 bases and J 0 bases, leaving 5 bases between the germline ends. Looked up from germline, CDR1 is GTSNPN and CDR2 is SVGIG (reference sequence). The CDR3, as DNA: TGTGCCTGGAGTGTTATAATGAACACTGAAGCTTTCTTT. Translating it yields CAWSVIMNTEAFF.

V gene TRBV23-1 combines with J gene TRBJ1-5, with D perhaps TRBD1 (5 bases). TRBV23-1 is noted as an ORF with a role that remains uncertain. CDR3 length: 11 residues. The V end was cut by 10 bases, the J end by 8 bases, with 12 bases between. The CDR3 reads CANAGGEPQHF. DNA of the CDR3: TGCGCCAACGCCGGGGGGGAGCCCCAGCATTTT.

CDR3 in amino acids: CAGLTGYTF. CDR3 in DNA: TGTGCAGGCCTCACTGGCTACACCTTC. The V and J genes are TRBV2 and TRBJ1-2; D not certain. There are 9 residues in the CDR3. Germline-derived CDR1 and CDR2 are SNHLY and FYNNEI.

This chain uses TRBV27 with TRBJ2-7; D not resolved. Trimming cost V 6 bases and J 5 bases, with 11 bases left between them. This CDR3 is 12 amino acids long. Germline V gene data show CDR1 as MNHEY and CDR2 as SMNVEV (reference sequence). The CDR3 spells CASRTVIHEQYF. In DNA form, the CDR3 reads TGTGCCAGCAGGACGGTAATTCACGAGCAGTACTTC.

V gene TRBV11-2 combines with J gene TRBJ2-4; perhaps TRBD1 as D (6 bases). Trimming removed 5 bases at V and 0 bases at J, with 11 bases between. CDR3 length equals 15 residues. Per the germline V gene, CDR1 is SGHAT and CDR2 is FQNNGV. CDR3 loop: CASSGTGIAKNIQYF. The CDR3, as DNA: TGTGCCAGCAGCGGTACAGGGATAGCCAAAAACATTCAGTACTTC.

The J gene is TRBJ1-1, the V gene TRBV27; D not certain. Germline V gives CDR1 MNHEY, CDR2 SMNVEV (reference sequence). The CDR3 has 13 residues. The ends were cut back, 3 bases at V and 6 bases at J, with 11 bases in the middle. The CDR3 loop is CASSLNMWAEAFF. DNA for the CDR3: TGTGCCAGCAGTTTGAATATGTGGGCTGAAGCTTTCTTT.

V gene TRBV6-1 combines with J gene TRBJ2-6; 7 nucleotides line up with TRBD1. The CDR3 runs to 19 residues. Germline loops: CDR1 MNHNS, CDR2 SASEGT. J gave up 0 bases and V 7 bases, and 15 bases lay outside the gene matches. Here the CDR3 reads CASTAQTGPSLSGANVLTF. CDR3 bases: TGTGCCAGCACCGCCCAGACAGGGCCATCTCTCTCTGGGGCCAACGTCCTGACTTTC.

This CDR3 reads CASSVATGTEAFF. CDR3 nucleotide sequence: TGTGCCAGCAGCGTAGCGACAGGGACTGAAGCTTTCTTT. This chain connects TRBV9 to TRBJ1-1, with TRBD1 matching 7 bases. Trimming removed 0 bases from V and 5 bases from J; junction bases left unmatched: 1. Germline V CDR1 and CDR2: SGDLS, YYNGEE. The CDR3 covers 13 residues.

J is TRBJ1-4 and V is TRBV30; D perhaps matches TRBD1 (5 bases). Germline V CDR1 and CDR2: GTSNPN, SVGIG (reference sequence). V was shortened by 0 bases and J by 5 bases, with 13 bases between the two germline ends. The CDR3 covers 15 residues. CDR3 region: CAWSVLGRGNEKLFF. The DNA of the CDR3 is TGTGCCTGGAGTGTACTGGGGAGGGGAAATGAAAAACTGTTTTTT.

The genes are TRBV20-1 and TRBJ2-5; D is perhaps TRBD2 (7 bases). Trimming took off 6 bases at V and 0 bases at J, with 23 bases between the two ends. Germline V gene data show CDR1 as DFQATT and CDR2 as SNEGSKA (reference sequence). This CDR3 comprises 17 residues. CDR3 sequence: CSAPTGGRTINQETQYF. The CDR3 nucleotides are TGCAGTGCCCCTACGGGGGGCCGTACCATTAACCAAGAGACCCAGTACTTC.

The chain links TRBV20-1 to TRBJ1-3, with TRBD1 matching over 7 bases. Germline CDR1 and CDR2: DFQATT and SNEGSKA (reference sequence). The CDR3 is made up of 16 amino acids. Trimming took 0 bases from V and 6 from J; bases not matched to a gene: 11. CDR3 in amino acids: CSARDTGVPTENTIYF. CDR3 in DNA: TGCAGTGCTAGAGATACAGGGGTACCAACTGAAAACACCATATATTTT.

The CDR3 sequence: CSARDVGQPQHF. CDR3 in DNA: TGCAGTGCTAGAGACGTGGGGCAGCCCCAGCATTTT. This chain uses TRBV20-1 with TRBJ1-5; D gene uncertain. V lost 0 bases and J lost 7, with 7 bases in between. The CDR3 is 12 residues long. Per germline, CDR1 DFQATT and CDR2 SNEGSKA (reference sequence).

The chain employs TRBV3-1 and TRBJ2-7; tentatively, D is TRBD1 (5 bases). From germline, CDR1 is LGHDT and CDR2 YNNKEL (reference sequence). The CDR3 totals 15 residues. With 0 bases removed from V and 0 bases from J, the gap between germline ends came to 9 bases. DNA of the CDR3: TGTGCCAGCAGCCAAGAAAGACAGACCTCCTACGAGCAGTACTTC. Translated, it gives CASSQERQTSYEQYF.